This T cell receptor (beta chain) was sequenced for a study of CD8 T cells in Susac syndrome (dated by TCRdb to the late 2010s). About the investigation overall: Whether CD8+ T cell activation and differentiation in Susac syndrome was antigen driven was tested using repertoire sequencing. Overall results and qualifications from the work: The study acknowledged that relatively few individuals were included in the TCR sequencing and HLA analysis.

The CDR3 sequence holds 13 residues, the cysteine and phenylalanine included. Only the CDR3 DNA stays, 39 bases, in frame from base 1. Taken from the germline V gene (reference sequence), the CDR1 and CDR2 loops are SEHNR and FQNEAQ. V gives up 1 base and J gives up 8 bases, and the segment between their germline ends measures 11 bases. RNA was extracted with the RNeasy kit and about 0.5 to 1 ug was reverse transcribed using random hexamers. TCR beta CDR3 regions were amplified with the immunoSEQ multiplex PCR assay covering 54 Vbeta and 13 Jbeta segments. Bias from PCR amplification was corrected by using a synthetic template baseline for primer optimization and for computational correction. As for the original processing: Reads were annotated to V, D and J genes per IMGT and analyzed with immunoSEQ Analyzer, keeping only productive sequences. To calculate clonality, Shannon entropy was normalized by log2 of the number of productive unique sequences and then subtracted from one. Public and private clones were assessed among the 100 most prevalent clones of each patient and control. A clone was defined as Susac-specific if it was absent from the healthy and MS cohorts, from some 1,100 published viral clones and from other ImmuneACCESS disease sequences. TCRdb itself trimmed the public reads at Q25 with fastp, ran MiXCR and retained productive beta chains. Under each unique CDR3 protein, matching rows form one entry showing the most common genes and DNA. TCRdb, not the authors, supplied the V and J calls. Counted in this sample were around 160,000 distinct CDR3 sequences; 85% to 95% of them appeared once. The ten largest clonotypes hold roughly 0.13% of the sample.

Worth noting for this clonotype: The specificity of this receptor is unknown. Base qualities are not provided; no much larger clone lies one nucleotide away.

Peripheral blood CD8+ and CD4+ T cells from healthy donors, Susac syndrome patients and multiple sclerosis patients were profiled using high-throughput TCR beta sequencing. The healthy donors served as controls matched for age and sex. CD8+ TEMRA cells were enriched by FACS, while bulk CD8+ and CD4+ T cells were purified by magnetic negative isolation. Blood was collected in EDTA tubes and processed within 24 hours, with PBMCs isolated through density gradient centrifugation. PBMCs intended for TCR sequencing were cryopreserved in liquid nitrogen and were subsequently thawed in a 37 degrees C water bath. Purity of sorted or isolated CD4+, CD8+ and CD8+ TEMRA cells was at least 90%.

Recombination joined TRBV7-9 with TRBJ1-2, with no reliable assignment of the D segment. The TCR was taken from a human donor in good health. Sequenced material: CD4+ T cells from PBMCs. The CDR3 protein is CASSLGPLTGYTF. The bases are TGTGCCAGCAGCTTAGGACCACTAACGGGCTACACCTTC.